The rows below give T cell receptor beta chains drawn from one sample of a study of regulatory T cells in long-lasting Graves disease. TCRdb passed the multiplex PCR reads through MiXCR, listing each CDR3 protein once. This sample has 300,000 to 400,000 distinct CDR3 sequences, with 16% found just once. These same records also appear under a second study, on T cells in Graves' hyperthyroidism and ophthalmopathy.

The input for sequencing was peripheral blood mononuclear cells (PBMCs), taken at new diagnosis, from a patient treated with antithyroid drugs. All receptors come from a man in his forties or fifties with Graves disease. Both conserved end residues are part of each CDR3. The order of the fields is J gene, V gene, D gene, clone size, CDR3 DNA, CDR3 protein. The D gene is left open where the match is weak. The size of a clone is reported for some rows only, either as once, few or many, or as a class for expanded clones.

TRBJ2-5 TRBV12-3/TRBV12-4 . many TGTGCCAGCACCCGAGGGGGGGCGGGAGAGACCCAGTACTTC CASTRGGAGETQYF
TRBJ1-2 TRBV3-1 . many TGTGCCAGCAGAGACATGACCAGATCTAACTATGGCTACACCTTC CASRDMTRSNYGYTF
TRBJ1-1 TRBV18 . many TGTGCCAGCTCACCACGGAGACAAACGTCCGATGAAGCTTTCTTT CASSPRRQTSDEAFF
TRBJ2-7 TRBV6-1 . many TGTGCCAGCAGCGACCAGGTATACGAGCAGTACTTC CASSDQVYEQYF
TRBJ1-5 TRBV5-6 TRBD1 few TGTGCCAGCAGCCTACAGGGGGCCGCCATAAGAGGTCAGCCCCAGCATTTT CASSLQGAAIRGQPQHF
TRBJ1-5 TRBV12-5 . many TGTGCTAGTGGTTTGACATGGGGGCGCGGCAATCAGCCCCAGCATTTT CASGLTWGRGNQPQHF
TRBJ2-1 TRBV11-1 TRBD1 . TGTGTCAGCAGCTTTTTGGGACAGGGGTTCTACAATGAGCAGTTCTTC CVSSFLGQGFYNEQFF
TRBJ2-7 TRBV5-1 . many TGCGCCAGCAGCCTCCTGGACGGATCCTACGAGCAGTACTTC CASSLLDGSYEQYF
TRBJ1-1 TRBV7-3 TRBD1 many TGTGCCAGCAGCTTATTGGACAGGGCCACTGAAGCTTTCTTT CASSLLDRATEAFF
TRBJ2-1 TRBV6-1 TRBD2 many TGTGCCAGCAGCCGGACTAGCGGCTTTGGTGAGCAGTTCTTC CASSRTSGFGEQFF
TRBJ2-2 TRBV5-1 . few TGCGCCAGCAGCTCCCGCTGGGGCGGCACCGGGGAGCTGTTTTTT CASSSRWGGTGELFF
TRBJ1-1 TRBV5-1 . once TGCGCCAGCAGCCGGTTGGACACTGAAGCTTTCTTT CASSRLDTEAFF
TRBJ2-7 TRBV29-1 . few TGCAGCGTTGGGGACATTTACGAGCAGTACTTC CSVGDIYEQYF
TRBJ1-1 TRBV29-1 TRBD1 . TGCAGCGTTGACCACAGGGGAGGTGAAGCTTTCTTT CSVDHRGGEAFF
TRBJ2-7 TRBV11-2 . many TGTGCCAGCAGCTTAGCCCTTCACTCCTACGAGCAGTACTTC CASSLALHSYEQYF
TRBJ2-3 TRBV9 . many TGTGCCAGCAGCCCTAACTTAGGGGCGGATACGCAGTATTTT CASSPNLGADTQYF
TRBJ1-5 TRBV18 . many TGTGCCAGCTCACCACCCTCCTCAGACCCTAGCAATCAGCCCCAGCATTTT CASSPPSSDPSNQPQHF
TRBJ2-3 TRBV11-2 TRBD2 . TGTGCCAGCAGCTATACTAGCGGGGTAACCACAGATACGCAGTATTTT CASSYTSGVTTDTQYF
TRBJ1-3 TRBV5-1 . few TGCGCCAGCAGAGCAACCTACAGGAGAAACACCATATATTTT CASRATYRRNTIYF
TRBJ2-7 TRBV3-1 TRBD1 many TGTGCCAGCAGCTATACAGGGGCCTACGAGCAGTACTTC CASSYTGAYEQYF
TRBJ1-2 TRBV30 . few TGTGCCTGGAGTGACGGACCCTATGGCTACACCTTC CAWSDGPYGYTF
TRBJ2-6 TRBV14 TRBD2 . TGTGCCAGCAGCTTACTAGCGGACTCTGGGGCCAACGTCCTGACTTTC CASSLLADSGANVLTF
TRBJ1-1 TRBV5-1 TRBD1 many TGCGCCAGCAGCTTGAGGCAGGGGGCCCGACTGAACACTGAAGCTTTCTTT CASSLRQGARLNTEAFF
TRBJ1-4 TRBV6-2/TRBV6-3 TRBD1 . TGTGCCAGCAGTTACTGGTCCGGGACAGTGAATGAAAAACTGTTTTTT CASSYWSGTVNEKLFF
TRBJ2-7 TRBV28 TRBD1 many TGTGCCAGCAGTTCTCCGGGACAGGGTCTCCACGAGCAGTACTTC CASSSPGQGLHEQYF
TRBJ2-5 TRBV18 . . TGTGCCAGCTCACAATCCGGGACAAAAGAGACCCAGTACTTC CASSQSGTKETQYF
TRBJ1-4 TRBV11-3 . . TGTGCCAGCAGCTCCGGGACTTTCTCTAATGAAAAACTGTTTTTT CASSSGTFSNEKLFF
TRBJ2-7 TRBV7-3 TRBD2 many TGTGCCAGCAGCTTAACCGGGACTAGCGGCTCCTACGAGCAGTACTTC CASSLTGTSGSYEQYF
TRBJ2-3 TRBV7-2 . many TGTGCCAGCAGCTCCACATGGGTAGCACTGGAGTCGGCGCAGTATTTT CASSSTWVALESAQYF
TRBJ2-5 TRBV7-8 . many TGTGCCAGCAGCTTAAGGGCAGGTAGTTTTACGGAGACCCAGTACTTC CASSLRAGSFTETQYF
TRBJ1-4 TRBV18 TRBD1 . TGTGCCAGCTCACCACCTAACACACGCCTGGGACAGAGGAATAATGAAAAACTGTTTTTT CASSPPNTRLGQRNNEKLFF
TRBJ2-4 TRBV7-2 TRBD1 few TGTGCCAGCAGCTTGGGGACAGGGGGTTCGGCCAAAAACATTCAGTACTTC CASSLGTGGSAKNIQYF
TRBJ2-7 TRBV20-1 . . TGCAGTGCTAGAGGGGTAGGGATCCACGAGCAGTACTTC CSARGVGIHEQYF
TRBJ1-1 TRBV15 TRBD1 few TGTGCCACCAGATCTGACAGGGGACCTGAAGCTTTCTTT CATRSDRGPEAFF
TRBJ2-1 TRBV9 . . TGTGCCAGCAGTTGGGCCGGGAGCTCCTACAATGAGCAGTTCTTC CASSWAGSSYNEQFF
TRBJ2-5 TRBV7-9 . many TGTGCCAGCAGCTTAGGGGACGGGGCCCAAGAGACCCAGTACTTC CASSLGDGAQETQYF
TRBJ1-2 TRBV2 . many TGTGCCAGCAGTGGGGCCGTCTATGGCTACACCTTC CASSGAVYGYTF
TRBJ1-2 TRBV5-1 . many TGCGCCAGCAGGGGCAGGGCATATGGCTACACCTTC CASRGRAYGYTF
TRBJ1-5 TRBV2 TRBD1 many TGTGCCAGCCGCCAGGGGGTTAGCAATCAGCCCCAGCATTTT CASRQGVSNQPQHF
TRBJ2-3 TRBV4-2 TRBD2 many TGTGCCAGCAGCCAAGCCGGGACTAGCGGGAACACGCAGTATTTT CASSQAGTSGNTQYF
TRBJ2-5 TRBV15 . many TGTGCCACCAGCAGAGACAGAGGGGAGACCCAGTACTTC CATSRDRGETQYF
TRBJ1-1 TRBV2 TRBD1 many TGTGCCAGCAGTGGGACAGGGTTTTCCTCTGAAGCTTTCTTT CASSGTGFSSEAFF
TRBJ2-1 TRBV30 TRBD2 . TGTGCCTGGAGTGCCTGGGCGGGGGGATTTAATGAGCAGTTCTTC CAWSAWAGGFNEQFF
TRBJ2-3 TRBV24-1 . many TGTGCCACCAGTGACTCGGAAGGAGGGCGGAAAGATACGCAGTATTTT CATSDSEGGRKDTQYF
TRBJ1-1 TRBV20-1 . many TGCACCCCCGGACACGTCGACACTGAAGCTTTCTTT CTPGHVDTEAFF
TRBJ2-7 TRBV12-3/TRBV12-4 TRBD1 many TGTGCCAGCAGTCCGGGACAGGGTGACTACGAGCAGTACTTC CASSPGQGDYEQYF
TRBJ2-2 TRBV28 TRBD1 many TGTGCCAGCAGCACACAGGGGTCGAACACCGGGGAGCTGTTTTTT CASSTQGSNTGELFF
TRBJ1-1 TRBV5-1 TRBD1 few TGCGCCAGCAGCTCCCAGGGGGCAGTGGTGAACACTGAAGCTTTCTTT CASSSQGAVVNTEAFF